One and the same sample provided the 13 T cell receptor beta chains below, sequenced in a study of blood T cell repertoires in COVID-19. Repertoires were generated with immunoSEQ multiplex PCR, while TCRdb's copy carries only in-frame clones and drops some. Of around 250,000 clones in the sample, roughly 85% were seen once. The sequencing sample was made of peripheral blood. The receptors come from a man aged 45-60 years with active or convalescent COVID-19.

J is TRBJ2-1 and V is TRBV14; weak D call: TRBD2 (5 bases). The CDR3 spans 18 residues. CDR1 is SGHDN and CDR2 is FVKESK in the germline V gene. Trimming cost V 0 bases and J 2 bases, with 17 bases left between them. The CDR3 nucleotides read TGTGCCAGCAGCCAAGATCAGCGCGGGCCTCTCGCCTACAATGAGCAGTTCTTC. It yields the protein CASSQDQRGPLAYNEQFF.

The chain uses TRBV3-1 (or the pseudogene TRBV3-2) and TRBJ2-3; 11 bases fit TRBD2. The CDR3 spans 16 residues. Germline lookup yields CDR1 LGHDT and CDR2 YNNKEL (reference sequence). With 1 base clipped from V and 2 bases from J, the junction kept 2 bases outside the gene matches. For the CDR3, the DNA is TGTGCCAGCAGCCAAGCTAGCGGGAGGCCCACAGATACGCAGTATTTT. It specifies CASSQASGRPTDTQYF.

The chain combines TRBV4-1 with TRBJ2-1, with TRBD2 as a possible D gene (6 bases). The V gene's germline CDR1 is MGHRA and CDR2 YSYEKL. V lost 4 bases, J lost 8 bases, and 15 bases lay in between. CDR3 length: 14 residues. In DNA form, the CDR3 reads TGCGCCAGCAGCCCGCGGGCCGGGAGTGATGAGCAGTTCTTC. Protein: CASSPRAGSDEQFF.

As DNA, the CDR3 is TGTGCCAGCAGCTTAGTGCTACTAGCGGGAGTCGGGTCCGGCAATGAGCAGTTCTTC. Residues: CASSLVLLAGVGSGNEQFF. The rearrangement links TRBV7-8 to TRBJ2-1; 11 bases are a match to TRBD2. From germline, CDR1 is SGHVS and CDR2 FQNEAQ. With V trimmed by 1 base and J by 6 bases, 14 bases remained unmatched. The CDR3 spans 19 residues. The full variable domain, with the rest looked up from reference TRBV7-8 and TRBJ2-1, is GAGVSQSPRYKVAKRGQDVALRCDPISGHVSLFWYQQALGQGPEFLTYFQNEAQLDKSGLPSDRFFAERPEGSVSTLKIQRTQQEDSAVYLCASSLVLLAGVGSGNEQFFGPGTRLTVL.

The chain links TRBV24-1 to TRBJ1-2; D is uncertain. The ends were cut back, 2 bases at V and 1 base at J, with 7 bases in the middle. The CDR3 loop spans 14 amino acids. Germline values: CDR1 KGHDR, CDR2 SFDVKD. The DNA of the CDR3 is TGTGCCACCAGTGATTACGAGGTTAACTATGGCTACACCTTC. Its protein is CATSDYEVNYGYTF.

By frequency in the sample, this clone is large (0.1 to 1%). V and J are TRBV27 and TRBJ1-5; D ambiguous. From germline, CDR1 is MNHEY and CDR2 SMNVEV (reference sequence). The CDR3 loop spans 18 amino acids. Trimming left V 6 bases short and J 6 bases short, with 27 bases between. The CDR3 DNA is TGTGCCAGCAGCTCCCTTAGGTCCCAACACCGAGGCACTCAGCCCCAGCATTTT. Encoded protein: CASSSLRSQHRGTQPQHF.

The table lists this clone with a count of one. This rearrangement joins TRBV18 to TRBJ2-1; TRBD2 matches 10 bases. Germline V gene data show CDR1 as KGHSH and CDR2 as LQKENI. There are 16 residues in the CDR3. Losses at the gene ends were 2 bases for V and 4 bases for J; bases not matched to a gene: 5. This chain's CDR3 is CASSPRELAGYNEQFF. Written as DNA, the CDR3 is TGTGCCAGCTCACCAAGGGAACTAGCGGGATACAATGAGCAGTTCTTC.

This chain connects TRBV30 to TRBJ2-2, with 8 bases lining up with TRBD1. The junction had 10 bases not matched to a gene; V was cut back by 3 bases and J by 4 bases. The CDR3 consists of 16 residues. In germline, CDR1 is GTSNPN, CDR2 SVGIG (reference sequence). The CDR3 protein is CAWRATTGVRTGELFF. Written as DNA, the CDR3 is TGTGCCTGGAGGGCTACGACAGGGGTTCGCACCGGGGAGCTGTTTTTT.

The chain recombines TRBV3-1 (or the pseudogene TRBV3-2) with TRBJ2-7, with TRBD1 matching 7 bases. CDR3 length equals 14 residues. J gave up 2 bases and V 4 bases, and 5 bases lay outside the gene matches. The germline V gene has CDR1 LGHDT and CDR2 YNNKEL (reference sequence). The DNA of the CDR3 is TGTGCCAGCAGCCGGTCCCAGGGGGCCTACGAGCAGTACTTC. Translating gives CASSRSQGAYEQYF.

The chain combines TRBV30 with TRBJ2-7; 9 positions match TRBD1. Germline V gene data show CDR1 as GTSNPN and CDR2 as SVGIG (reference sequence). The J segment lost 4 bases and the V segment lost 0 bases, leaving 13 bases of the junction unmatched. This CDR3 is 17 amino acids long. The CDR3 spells CAWSVRAPGQGRYEQYF. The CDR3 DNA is TGTGCCTGGAGTGTACGGGCCCCGGGACAGGGTCGATACGAGCAGTACTTC. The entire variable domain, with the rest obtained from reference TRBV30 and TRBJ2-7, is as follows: SQTIHQWPATLVQPVGSPLSLECTVEGTSNPNLYWYRQAAGRGLQLLFYSVGIGQISSEVPQNLSASRPQDRQFILSSKKLLLSDSGFYLCAWSVRAPGQGRYEQYFGPGTRLTVT.

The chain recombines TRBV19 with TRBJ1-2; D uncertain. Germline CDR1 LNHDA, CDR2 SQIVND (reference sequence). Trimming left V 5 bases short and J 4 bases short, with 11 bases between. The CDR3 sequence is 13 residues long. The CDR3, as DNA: TGTGCCAGTAGTTCACAGATCACCTATGGCTACACCTTC. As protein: CASSSQITYGYTF.

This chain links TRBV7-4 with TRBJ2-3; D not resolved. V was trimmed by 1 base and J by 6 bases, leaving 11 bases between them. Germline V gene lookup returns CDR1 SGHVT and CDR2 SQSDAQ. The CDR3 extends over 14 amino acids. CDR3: CASSLDRCRDTQYF. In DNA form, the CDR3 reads TGTGCCAGCAGCTTAGACCGGTGCAGGGATACGCAGTATTTT.

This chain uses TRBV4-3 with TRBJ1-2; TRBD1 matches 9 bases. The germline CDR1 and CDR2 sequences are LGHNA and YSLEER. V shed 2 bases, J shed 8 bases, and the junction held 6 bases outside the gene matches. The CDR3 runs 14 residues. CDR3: CASSQRKDRGGYTF. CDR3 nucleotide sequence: TGCGCCAGCAGCCAACGAAAGGACAGGGGCGGCTACACCTTC.